The sequence of this T cell receptor beta chain was determined in a study of blood T cells in healthy people across ages. Together with a sample-barcoded 5' primer, a J-beta primer mix was included in a second PCR lasting about 6 to 11 cycles. Every molecule of cDNA carried a tag from a template-switch adaptor with 12 random nucleotides. TCRdb recomputed calls from the 5' RACE reads with MiXCR, one row per CDR3 protein. This table holds hundreds of thousands of distinct CDR3 sequences, about 42% found once. Findings and limits, study-wide: Fewer expanded clones and more diversity marked long-lived versus aged donors.

V lost 6 bases to trimming and J lost 3 bases, with 14 bases between them. The CDR3 has 14 amino acids. Germline CDR1 SGHTA, CDR2 FQGNSA. This clonotype appeared once. The antigen remains unidentified. V is TRBV7-2 and J is TRBJ1-1; no reliable D call. The receptor was derived from a man at least 80 years old in good health. The material sequenced was blood. The CDR3 protein is CASRPPRWDTEAFF. The DNA for the CDR3 is TGTGCCAGCAGGCCTCCCCGATGGGACACTGAAGCTTTCTTT.